Below are 27 T cell receptor beta chains sequenced from a single sample in a study of early T cells in non-severe SARS-CoV-2 infection. TCRdb used MiXCR to reprocess the 5' RACE reads, holding one entry per CDR3 protein. In the table there are around 84,000 distinct CDR3 sequences, around 10% of which are singletons. Sequencing input: whole blood. These receptor sequences come from an adult who was a healthcare worker with PCR-confirmed SARS-CoV-2 infection or an uninfected control (not recorded which).

The sample holds many counts of this clonotype. The chain carries TRBV2 and TRBJ2-1, with 11 nucleotides matching TRBD2. V shed 6 bases, J shed 7 bases, and the junction held 8 bases outside the gene matches. Germline assignment: CDR1 SNHLY and CDR2 FYNNEI. The CDR3 consists of 15 residues. The DNA of the CDR3 is TGTGCCAGCAGAAAGGGAACTAGCGGGAGTAATGAGCAGTTCTTC. It yields the protein CASRKGTSGSNEQFF.

This clonotype was seen many times. The genes are TRBV29-1 and TRBJ2-5; 8 bases match TRBD1. Per the germline V gene, CDR1 is SQVTM and CDR2 is ANQGSEA. The CDR3 extends over 12 amino acids. Germline trimming cut 7 bases from V and 5 bases from J; bases unmatched to any gene: 6. CDR3 in amino acids: CSAIRTGETQYF. Written as DNA, the CDR3 is TGCAGCGCCATTAGGACAGGGGAGACCCAGTACTTC.

The rearrangement joins TRBV4-2 to TRBJ2-1; 7 bases are a match to TRBD2. Germline values: CDR1 LGHNA, CDR2 YNFKEQ. The CDR3 runs 14 residues. The V and J ends lost 0 bases and 12 bases, in that order; junction bases with no gene match: 8. The CDR3: CASSQDPGGGLQFF. DNA of the CDR3: TGTGCCAGCAGCCAAGATCCCGGGGGAGGGTTGCAGTTCTTC.

This clonotype has ten or more counts. This chain connects TRBV29-1 to TRBJ2-7; possible D gene TRBD1, 5 bases. Per the germline V gene, CDR1 is SQVTM and CDR2 is ANQGSEA. V was shortened by 4 bases and J by 2 bases, with 6 bases between the two germline ends. CDR3 length equals 11 residues. The CDR3 nucleotides read TGCAGCGTTGGGACAACCTACGAGCAGTACTTC. Residues: CSVGTTYEQYF.

V is TRBV10-1 and J is TRBJ2-7; 10 nucleotides match TRBD1. The CDR3 runs to 15 residues. In germline, CDR1 is WNHNN, CDR2 SYGVQD (reference sequence). The V gene end was trimmed by 3 bases and the J gene end by 2 bases; junction bases not matched to a gene: 4. The CDR3 is CASSDPGQGPYEQYF. CDR3 bases: TGCGCCAGCAGTGACCCGGGACAGGGGCCCTACGAGCAGTACTTC.

The chain couples TRBV7-9 to TRBJ1-1, with D perhaps matching TRBD1 (6 bases). The CDR3 is 14 residues long. The germline V gene has CDR1 SEHNR and CDR2 FQNEAQ (reference sequence). Trimming removed 5 bases from V and 4 bases from J, with 14 bases in between. The DNA for the CDR3 is TGTGCCAGCAGCCCTAGGGGGTTAAGCACTGAAGCTTTCTTT. It specifies CASSPRGLSTEAFF.

This chain links TRBV6-5 with TRBJ2-3, with 7 nucleotides matching TRBD1. The germline V gene has CDR1 MNHEY and CDR2 SVGAGI. V dropped 2 bases and J dropped 6; count of bases not matched to a gene: 8. The CDR3 is made up of 15 amino acids. The CDR3 reads CASSYEPRGHDTQYF. DNA for the CDR3: TGTGCCAGCAGTTACGAGCCAAGGGGGCACGATACGCAGTATTTT.

This clonotype turned up a few times. The gene calls are TRBV7-3 and TRBJ1-2; D is perhaps TRBD1 (5 bases). Per germline, CDR1 SGHTA and CDR2 FQGTGA. This CDR3 is built from 13 residues. Trimming cost V 2 bases and J 5 bases, with 9 bases left between them. CDR3 in DNA: TGTGCCAGCAGCTTACTAGCAGGGTATGGCTACACCTTC. Amino acids: CASSLLAGYGYTF.

This clonotype has a count of ten or more. The gene calls are TRBV7-3 and TRBJ1-1, with 8 bases aligning to TRBD1. Germline V gene lookup returns CDR1 SGHTA and CDR2 FQGTGA. The CDR3 extends over 14 amino acids. J gave up 2 bases and V 4 bases, and 3 bases lay outside the gene matches. This CDR3 is CASSSRGPNTEAFF. In DNA form, the CDR3 reads TGTGCCAGCAGCTCCAGGGGGCCAAACACTGAAGCTTTCTTT.

This clonotype was found a few times. The V and J genes are TRBV6-1 and TRBJ2-7, with D unclear. The V gene lost 6 bases and the J gene lost 0 bases, with 9 bases spanning the gap. CDR3 size: 13 residues. Germline V gene data show CDR1 as MNHNS and CDR2 as SASEGT. CDR3 sequence: CASSIAPSYEQYF. CDR3 bases: TGTGCCAGCAGCATTGCCCCCTCCTACGAGCAGTACTTC.

This clonotype has at least ten counts. The chain couples TRBV20-1 to TRBJ1-4; TRBD1 aligns across 10 bases. Germline CDR1 is DFQATT and CDR2 is SNEGSKA (reference sequence). The length of the CDR3 is 18 residues. With 6 bases clipped from V and 0 bases from J, the junction kept 13 bases outside the gene matches. The CDR3 DNA is TGCAGTGCCCCGAGACAGGGGGCGGGCTTCACAACTAATGAAAAACTGTTTTTT. Residues: CSAPRQGAGFTTNEKLFF.

This clonotype has ten or more counts. The chain joins TRBV24-1 to TRBJ2-3; D gene ambiguous. The CDR3 length is 14 residues. V gave up 7 bases and J gave up 0 bases, with 10 bases separating them. CDR1 KGHDR and CDR2 SFDVKD come from the germline V gene. CDR3 coding DNA: TGTGCCACCAGATCTAGTATGAGCACAGATACGCAGTATTTT. Amino acids: CATRSSMSTDTQYF.

Regarding this clonotype: This CDR3 is missing its conserved last phenylalanine or tryptophan, likely due to a read error. The DNA is left out, because the CDR3 cannot be placed on it with certainty; the CDR3 is given as TCRdb lists it. CDR3 in amino acids: CASSLDAEGSPLHFGN. The V and J genes are TRBV12-3 or TRBV12-4 and TRBJ1-6. The CDR3 is 16 residues long, counting both termini.

V and J are TRBV11-1 and TRBJ2-2, with D possibly matching TRBD1 (5 bases). The germline V gene has CDR1 SGHAT and CDR2 FQDESV (reference sequence). V was clipped by 2 bases and J by 1 base, with 8 bases between them. The CDR3 is 15 residues long. CDR3 region: CASSLRRVNTGELFF. The CDR3 DNA reads TGTGCCAGCAGCTTACGCAGGGTGAACACCGGGGAGCTGTTTTTT. Supplemented by reference TRBV11-1 and TRBJ2-2, the full variable domain reads EAEVAQSPRYKITEKSQAVAFWCDPISGHATLYWYRQILGQGPELLVQFQDESVVDDSQLPKDRFSAERLKGVDSTLKIQPAELGDSAMYLCASSLRRVNTGELFFGEGSRLTVL.

The CDR3 nucleotides read TGTGCCAGCACCATCCAAAGGGGGGGTTCGGGCACAGATACGCAGTATTTT. Amino acid sequence: CASTIQRGGSGTDTQYF. The chain uses TRBV6-1 and TRBJ2-3; TRBD2 might be the D (7 bases). Germline assignment: CDR1 MNHNS and CDR2 SASEGT. The CDR3 is 17 amino acids. The V end was cut by 7 bases, the J end by 1 base, with 21 bases between.

This clonotype appeared many times. The chain carries TRBV20-1 and TRBJ2-5; 8 positions agree with TRBD1. CDR1 and CDR2 (germline): DFQATT, SNEGSKA (reference sequence). J was trimmed by 4 bases and V by 3 bases; bases with no gene match: 4. CDR3 length: 13 residues. The CDR3 sequence: CSASITGGETQYF. In DNA, the CDR3 is TGCAGTGCTAGTATAACAGGGGGAGAGACCCAGTACTTC.

A few counts support this clonotype. CDR3 residues: CAWSIHLVGNTIYF. As DNA, the CDR3 is TGTGCCTGGAGTATACATCTTGTTGGAAACACCATATATTTT. The chain employs TRBV30 and TRBJ1-3; D unresolved. V lost 2 bases to trimming and J lost 3 bases, with 11 bases between them. Germline CDR1 is GTSNPN and CDR2 is SVGIG (reference sequence). The CDR3 is 14 amino acids.

V usage is TRBV20-1 and J usage is TRBJ2-1; D is unclear. The CDR3 runs 11 residues. The V end lost 6 bases, the J end lost 3 bases, and 6 bases lay between the germline ends. Germline V gene lookup returns CDR1 DFQATT and CDR2 SNEGSKA (reference sequence). The CDR3: CSAWGYNEQFF. CDR3 in DNA: TGCAGTGCCTGGGGCTACAATGAGCAGTTCTTC.

This clonotype was picked up a small number of times. J is TRBJ2-3 and V is TRBV7-3; 8 nucleotides match TRBD2. CDR1 and CDR2 from the germline V gene are SGHTA and FQGTGA. Unmatched junction bases numbered 1, after V lost 3 bases and J lost 2 bases. The CDR3 covers 14 residues. The CDR3 loop reads CASSFSGNTDTQYF. In nucleotides, the CDR3 is TGTGCCAGCAGCTTTAGCGGGAACACAGATACGCAGTATTTT.

The V and J genes are TRBV7-9 and TRBJ2-5; tentatively, D is TRBD1 (5 bases). The CDR3 runs 15 residues. The germline gives CDR1 SEHNR, CDR2 FQNEAQ (reference sequence). V lost 2 bases and J 5 bases, leaving 15 bases between the germline ends. CDR3 nucleotide sequence: TGTGCCAGCAGCTTAATTCAGGGATTTCACGAGACCCAGTACTTC. Protein sequence: CASSLIQGFHETQYF.

This clonotype occurred many times. CDR3 residues: CASSPPGELFF. In DNA form, the CDR3 reads TGTGCCAGCAGTCCTCCTGGGGAGCTGTTTTTT. The V and J genes are TRBV28 and TRBJ2-2, with D uncertain. Germline loops: CDR1 MDHEN, CDR2 SYDVKM. CDR3 length equals 11 residues. Trimming stripped 5 bases from V and 8 bases from J, with 6 bases between.

This clonotype was seen only once. CDR3 DNA: TGTGCCAGCAGTTTTACCGAGGGAGCGGGCTTCTTCACCGGGGAGCTGTTTTTT. Amino acid sequence: CASSFTEGAGFFTGELFF. The chain uses TRBV28 and TRBJ2-2; possibly TRBD2 for D (6 bases). Per the germline V gene, CDR1 is MDHEN and CDR2 is SYDVKM. The V gene lost 3 bases and the J gene lost 4 bases, with 21 bases spanning the gap. The length of the CDR3 is 18 residues.

The chain joins TRBV29-1 to TRBJ2-4; D unclear. This CDR3 has 15 amino acids. Between the trimmed V and J ends, which lost 1 base and 0 bases, there was a span of 10 bases. The V gene's germline CDR1 is SQVTM and CDR2 ANQGSEA. The CDR3 DNA is TGCAGCGTTGAAGGGGCTGTACTAGCCAAAAACATTCAGTACTTC. Protein product: CSVEGAVLAKNIQYF.

This clonotype has at least ten counts. This sequence joins TRBV5-4 and TRBJ2-2; D is unresolved. Per the germline V gene, CDR1 is SGHNT and CDR2 is YYREEE (reference sequence). V dropped 1 base and J dropped 9 bases, with 25 bases sitting between them. CDR3 size: 18 residues. The CDR3 region is CASSLPPSGSARSRELFF. CDR3 nucleotide sequence: TGTGCCAGCAGCTTGCCCCCTTCTGGTTCAGCCCGGTCGAGGGAGCTGTTTTTT.

This clonotype was counted ten times or more. This chain links TRBV25-1 with TRBJ1-4; 8 nucleotides match TRBD1. Losses at the gene ends were 0 bases for V and 3 bases for J; bases not matched to a gene: 6. The CDR3 consists of 17 residues. The germline V gene encodes CDR1 MGHDK and CDR2 SYGVNS. CDR3 amino acids: CASSEYPTQGANEKLFF. The CDR3 DNA is TGTGCCAGCAGTGAATACCCAACACAGGGGGCTAATGAAAAACTGTTTTTT.

The chain joins TRBV12-3 or TRBV12-4 to TRBJ2-5; 9 bases map to TRBD2. CDR3 length: 14 amino acids. V lost 5 bases to trimming and J lost 7 bases; unmatched junction nucleotides: 8. This CDR3 reads CASSRSGRGGTQYF. CDR3 sequence (DNA): TGTGCCAGCAGTCGTAGCGGGAGAGGAGGGACCCAGTACTTC.

This clonotype has a count of ten or more. The rearrangement uses TRBV9 and TRBJ2-7; D possibly corresponds to TRBD2 (6 bases). Germline CDR1 SGDLS, CDR2 YYNGEE. The CDR3 is 14 amino acids. V gave up 3 bases and J gave up 2 bases, with 12 bases separating them. CDR3 coding DNA: TGTGCCAGCAGCGCACCCGGGGGTCCCTACGAGCAGTACTTC. The encoded protein is CASSAPGGPYEQYF.